One sample yielded the 25 T cell receptor beta chains listed below, sequenced in a study of cytomegalovirus exposure and HLA in healthy donors. Both 60 Vbeta primers and 13 Jbeta primers went into the PCR. Data came from immunoSEQ multiplex PCR; TCRdb stores just in-frame clones and leaves some out. Among just over 150,000 clones listed, 65% to 90% were seen once. Specimen: PBMCs. These receptors all stem from a man over 45 in good health and CMV-seropositive.

V is TRBV18 and J is TRBJ2-7; D is perhaps TRBD1 (7 bases). This CDR3 comprises 16 residues. Germline lookup yields CDR1 KGHSH and CDR2 LQKENI. Deletions cut 1 base from V and 0 bases from J, with 13 bases between. CDR3 protein: CASSPLGQGGSYEQYF. The CDR3 DNA is TGTGCCAGCTCACCACTGGGGCAGGGGGGCTCCTACGAGCAGTACTTC.

The rearrangement joins TRBV19 to TRBJ2-3; weak D call: TRBD2 (6 bases). CDR3 length: 14 residues. CDR1 is LNHDA, CDR2 SQIVND, per germline (reference sequence). The V gene lost 6 bases and the J gene lost 2 bases, with 12 bases spanning the gap. CDR3 in amino acids: CASSTLAVTDTQYF. The CDR3 bases are TGTGCCAGTAGCACGTTAGCGGTCACAGATACGCAGTATTTT.

This chain links TRBV5-5 with TRBJ1-2; no firm D call. Germline assignment: CDR1 SGHKS and CDR2 YYEKEE (reference sequence). Deletions cut 0 bases from V and 5 bases from J, with 14 bases between. This CDR3 region has 15 residues. The chain's CDR3 is CASSLVGPSGYGYTF. CDR3 nucleotide sequence: TGTGCCAGCAGCTTGGTAGGACCGAGCGGGTATGGCTACACCTTC.

This clone has just one count. The CDR3 sequence: CASSLGSWNTEAFF. DNA of the CDR3: TGTGCCAGCAGCTTAGGGAGCTGGAACACTGAAGCTTTCTTT. The chain employs TRBV7-8 and TRBJ1-1; D remains ambiguous. V dropped 1 base and J dropped 1 base, with 7 bases sitting between them. This CDR3 contains 14 residues. Germline V gene sequence: CDR1 SGHVS, CDR2 FQNEAQ.

J is TRBJ2-1 and V is TRBV7-6; 12 bases map to TRBD2. V lost 5 bases to trimming and J lost 12 bases; unmatched junction nucleotides: 11. Germline-derived CDR1 and CDR2 are SGHVS and FNYEAQ. This CDR3 region has 15 residues. In DNA, the CDR3 is TGTGCCAGCAGCGCGTCTAGCGGGGGGGCCTTCCGGCAGTTCTTC. It encodes CASSASSGGAFRQFF.

The chain recombines TRBV5-6 with TRBJ1-2, with D possibly being TRBD1 (5 bases). This CDR3 comprises 15 residues. CDR1 SGHDT and CDR2 YYEEEE come from the germline V gene. V lost 4 bases, J lost 6 bases, and 19 bases lay in between. Here the CDR3 DNA reads TGTGCCAGCAGCCCGTTTGGGGCAGGGCAGGATGGCTACACCTTC. As protein: CASSPFGAGQDGYTF.

The genes are TRBV5-1 and TRBJ2-5; D may be TRBD1 (6 bases). This CDR3 comprises 14 residues. The V end lost 4 bases, the J end lost 2 bases, and 12 bases lay between the germline ends. Germline values: CDR1 SGHRS, CDR2 YFSETQ. The CDR3 DNA reads as TGCGCCAGCAGCGCGACACAGGGACAAGAGACCCAGTACTTC. This codes for CASSATQGQETQYF.

A few counts support this clone. The rearrangement joins TRBV19 to TRBJ2-3; 12 positions match TRBD2. The CDR3 loop spans 16 amino acids. The trim removed 5 bases at V and 0 bases at J, leaving 3 bases unmatched. CDR1 is LNHDA and CDR2 is SQIVND in the germline V gene (reference sequence). The CDR3 reads CASSPLAGGSTDTQYF. The CDR3 DNA reads TGTGCCAGTAGTCCCCTAGCGGGGGGGAGCACAGATACGCAGTATTTT.

This chain uses TRBV2 with TRBJ1-4, with unresolved D. V lost 9 bases and J lost 0, with 11 bases in between. Looked up from germline, CDR1 is SNHLY and CDR2 is FYNNEI. This CDR3 is 14 amino acids long. The CDR3 reads CASNRGSTNEKLFF. CDR3 bases: TGTGCCAGTAACCGAGGTTCAACTAATGAAAAACTGTTTTTT.

CDR3 sequence reads: CASSQQGENTEAFF. Written as DNA, the CDR3 is TGCGCCAGCAGCCAACAGGGGGAGAACACTGAAGCTTTCTTT. The genes are TRBV4-1 and TRBJ1-1; 7 bases fit TRBD1. V lost 2 bases, J lost 1 base, and 1 base stayed unmatched. Germline V gene lookup returns CDR1 MGHRA and CDR2 YSYEKL. CDR3 length: 14 residues.

V is TRBV7-2 and J is TRBJ2-1; maybe TRBD2 (5 bases). V lost 1 base to trimming and J lost 2 bases, with 12 bases between them. The CDR3 has 16 amino acids. Germline CDR1 reads SGHTA; CDR2 reads FQGNSA. Here the CDR3 reads CASSLDSSGPYNEQFF. In DNA, the CDR3 is TGTGCCAGCAGCTTAGACTCCAGCGGACCCTACAATGAGCAGTTCTTC.

V usage is TRBV2 and J usage is TRBJ2-7; tentative D call: TRBD2 (6 bases). Trimming removed 7 bases from V and 5 bases from J, with 18 bases in between. Germline-derived CDR1 and CDR2 are SNHLY and FYNNEI. The CDR3 sequence is 14 residues long. The CDR3 region has the DNA TGTGCCAGCACCCCGACTAGTCTCCTACACGAGCAGTACTTC. It codes for CASTPTSLLHEQYF.

This clone was detected a few times. The chain links TRBV29-1 to TRBJ1-2; TRBD1 agrees at 7 bases. V was clipped by 3 bases and J by 8 bases; unmatched bases: 3. Germline V gene lookup returns CDR1 SQVTM and CDR2 ANQGSEA. This CDR3 has 11 amino acids. For the CDR3, the DNA is TGCAGCGTTGATGACAGGGAAGGCTACACCTTC. Protein: CSVDDREGYTF.

This clone was seen a handful of times. This chain links TRBV30 with TRBJ1-3, with D unclear. CDR3 length: 11 amino acids. The V end lost 1 base, the J end lost 8 bases, and 6 bases lay between the germline ends. Germline CDR1 GTSNPN, CDR2 SVGIG (reference sequence). In DNA, the CDR3 is TGTGCCTGGAGTGGTGAGGACACCATATATTTT. Translating it yields CAWSGEDTIYF.

The chain uses TRBV19 and TRBJ2-3, with TRBD2 matching over 9 bases. Germline V gene sequence: CDR1 LNHDA, CDR2 SQIVND (reference sequence). The CDR3 is 15 residues long. V was pared by 4 bases and J by 2 bases, with 4 bases of the junction left unmatched. For the CDR3, the DNA is TGTGCCAGTAGTAAGCGGGGGGACCTCACAGATACGCAGTATTTT. It is translated as CASSKRGDLTDTQYF.

The genes are TRBV5-1 and TRBJ2-5; the D gene is possibly TRBD2 (5 bases). CDR3 length equals 16 residues. Germline V gives CDR1 SGHRS, CDR2 YFSETQ. The germline V and J ends were trimmed by 0 bases and 3 bases, with 15 bases remaining between them. The DNA of the CDR3 is TGCGCCAGCAGCTTGGTACTAGGGATGAGGAAAGAGACCCAGTACTTC. Protein: CASSLVLGMRKETQYF.

The V gene is TRBV14, the J gene TRBJ2-3; 7 bases map to TRBD1. Germline loops: CDR1 SGHDN, CDR2 FVKESK. The CDR3 has 16 amino acids. With V trimmed by 2 bases and J by 2 bases, 7 bases remained unmatched. The CDR3 bases are TGTGCCAGCAGCCAAAGGGGGCAACTATACACAGATACGCAGTATTTT. It is translated as CASSQRGQLYTDTQYF.

About this clone itself: One junction end does not reproduce the germline sequence, and a read error may be involved. Distinct nucleotide sequences in the sample also encode this CDR3. V usage is TRBV5-1 and J usage is TRBJ1-2; tentative D call: TRBD1 (6 bases). Germline assignment: CDR1 SGHRS and CDR2 YFSETQ. This CDR3 has 15 amino acids. CDR3 amino acids: CASSLGQQGAYGYTF. As DNA, the CDR3 is TGCGCCAGCAGCTTGGGACAACAGGGTGCCTATGGTTACACCTTC.

The chain combines TRBV15 with TRBJ1-1; D is unclear. CDR3 size: 15 residues. Trimming stripped 0 bases from V and 0 bases from J, with 8 bases between. Germline V gives CDR1 LNHNV, CDR2 YYDKDF (reference sequence). The CDR3 bases are TGTGCCACCAGCAGAGACCCCCGAGTGAACACTGAAGCTTTCTTT. This encodes CATSRDPRVNTEAFF.

The chain has TRBV10-2 and TRBJ2-1, with D possibly TRBD2 on 5 matching bases. The germline gives CDR1 WSHSY, CDR2 SAAADI. Trimming cost V 3 bases and J 10 bases, with 16 bases left between them. This CDR3 has 14 residues. Written as DNA, the CDR3 is TGCGCCAGCAGTGAACCCGGGGAGAGGGTAGAGCAGTTCTTC. This encodes CASSEPGERVEQFF.

This sequence joins TRBV19 and TRBJ1-5; D remains unclear. Trimming took off 0 bases at V and 0 bases at J, with 15 bases between the two ends. The V gene's germline CDR1 is LNHDA and CDR2 SQIVND (reference sequence). There are 18 residues in the CDR3. The CDR3 DNA reads TGTGCCAGTAGTATAGATTTTTCGGGATTTTATAGCAATCAGCCCCAGCATTTT. The encoded protein is CASSIDFSGFYSNQPQHF. The whole variable domain, filled in from reference TRBV19 and TRBJ1-5, reads DGGITQSPKYLFRKEGQNVTLSCEQNLNHDAMYWYRQDPGQGLRLIYYSQIVNDFQKGDIAEGYSVSREKKESFPLTVTSAQKNPTAFYLCASSIDFSGFYSNQPQHFGDGTRLSIL.

To note about this clone: Within the sample, other DNA sequences also encode this same CDR3. The chain joins TRBV13 to TRBJ2-1; 8 nucleotides match TRBD1. CDR3 length: 14 residues. Germline CDR1 reads PRHDT; CDR2 reads FYEKMQ (reference sequence). The trim removed 9 bases at V and 7 bases at J, leaving 11 bases unmatched. The CDR3 region is CASSPTRQGNEQFF. The CDR3 DNA is TGTGCCAGTAGCCCGACGAGACAGGGGAATGAGCAGTTCTTC.

This clone was seen once. The chain couples TRBV7-9 to TRBJ2-1; D gene ambiguous. V was shortened by 10 bases and J by 2 bases, with 15 bases between the two germline ends. The CDR3 runs 14 residues. Germline lookup yields CDR1 SEHNR and CDR2 FQNEAQ (reference sequence). The CDR3 coding sequence is TGTGCCACCGAGCCCGACAAGCCCTACAATGAGCAGTTCTTC. This sequence encodes CATEPDKPYNEQFF.

This clone was counted once. The gene calls are TRBV5-6 and TRBJ2-2; no clear D. Trimming left V 2 bases short and J 6 bases short, with 14 bases between. CDR1 is SGHDT, CDR2 YYEEEE, per germline. The CDR3 is 15 residues long. The DNA for the CDR3 is TGTGCCAGCAGCTTTCAGACCTGGGCCGCCGGGGAGCTGTTTTTT. Its translation is CASSFQTWAAGELFF.

V gene TRBV7-9 combines with J gene TRBJ2-5; 7 nucleotides match TRBD1. In germline, CDR1 is SEHNR, CDR2 FQNEAQ (reference sequence). The CDR3 sequence is 15 residues long. Trimming cost V 5 bases and J 2 bases; bases outside gene matches: 8. The CDR3 DNA follows: TGTGCCAGCAGCCCCGGGACAGCCTTTCAAGAGACCCAGTACTTC. Residues: CASSPGTAFQETQYF.